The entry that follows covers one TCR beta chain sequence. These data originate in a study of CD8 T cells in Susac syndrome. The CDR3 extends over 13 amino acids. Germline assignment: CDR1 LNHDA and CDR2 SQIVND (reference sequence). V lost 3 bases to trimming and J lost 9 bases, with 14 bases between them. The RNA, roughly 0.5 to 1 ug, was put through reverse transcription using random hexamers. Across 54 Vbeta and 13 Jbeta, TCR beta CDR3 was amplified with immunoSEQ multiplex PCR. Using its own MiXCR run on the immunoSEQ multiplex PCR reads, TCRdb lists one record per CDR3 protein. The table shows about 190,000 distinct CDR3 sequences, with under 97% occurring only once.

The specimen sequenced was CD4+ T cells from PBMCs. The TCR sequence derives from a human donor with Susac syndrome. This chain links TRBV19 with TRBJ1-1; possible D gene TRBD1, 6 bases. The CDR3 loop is CASSIGDRRQAFF. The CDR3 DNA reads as TGTGCCAGTAGTATTGGAGACAGGAGACAAGCTTTCTTT.